The source of this T cell receptor (beta chain) is a study of PD-L1 blockade in urothelial cancer. Study at large: Patients began atezolizumab, 1,200 mg intravenously every 3 weeks, at some point between 2012 and 2014. Blood gave a median about 140,000 T cells. Study-level findings and limits: At 3 weeks on treatment, tumor-associated clones expanded more with durable benefit.

J gave up 5 bases and V 4 bases, and 9 bases lay outside the gene matches. Germline CDR1 reads MGHDK; CDR2 reads SYGVNS. The CDR3 totals 16 residues. To note about this clone: Its antigen is not known.

Every PCR got spiked synthetic TCR analog templates. Measured with immunoSEQ multiplex PCR; TCRdb has only the in-frame clones, and not every one. The sample holds 35,000 to 45,000 clones, 88% seen once. This sequence originates from a woman aged 55-69 years with urothelial cancer. V and J are TRBV25-1 and TRBJ2-7; 12 bases agree with TRBD1. This specimen consisted of PBMCs, obtained around atezolizumab (anti-PD-L1) treatment. The CDR3 loop is CASSGLRDRGRDEQYF. In nucleotides, the CDR3 is TGTGCCAGCAGTGGACTCCGGGACAGGGGGCGGGACGAGCAGTACTTC.